This passage covers 21 T cell receptor beta chains from one sample sequenced in a study of CD8+CD57+ T cells in acquired aplastic anemia. TCR beta VDJ and CDR3 profiling used genomic DNA as template. Each CDR3 protein is one row after TCRdb ran MiXCR on the reads. There are nearly 60,000 distinct CDR3 sequences in the sample; roughly three fifths occur only once, and approximately 15% lies in the top ten. The patients chosen for sequencing had shown expansion of CD8+CD57+ cells (detected by flow cytometry). The material sequenced was sorted CD4+, CD8+, or CD8+CD57+ T cells (not recorded which) from PBMCs. The receptors were sampled from a human donor with aplastic anemia.

A single count supports this clonotype. The chain couples TRBV15 to TRBJ2-7; 7 bases match TRBD1. The ends lost 1 base at V and 2 bases at J; junction bases unmatched: 5. Germline CDR1 LNHNV, CDR2 YYDKDF (reference sequence). The CDR3 is made up of 15 amino acids. The CDR3 DNA reads as TGTGCCACCAGCAGAGGACAGGGATCGACCTACGAGCAGTACTTC. As protein: CATSRGQGSTYEQYF.

This clonotype was seen only a few times. At one boundary the junction diverges from the germline segment, which might be a read error. The V gene is TRBV14, the J gene TRBJ2-6; 9 nucleotides line up with TRBD1. Germline V gene sequence: CDR1 SGHDN, CDR2 FVKESK. This CDR3 comprises 20 residues. The CDR3 nucleotides are TGTGCCGGCAGCCAAGATGGGGCCGGGACAGGGTTTCCTGGGGCCAACGTCCTGACTTTC. Protein: CAGSQDGAGTGFPGANVLTF.

The J gene is TRBJ2-2, the V gene TRBV20-1; 8 bases map to TRBD2. The CDR3 extends over 12 amino acids. The germline V gene encodes CDR1 DFQATT and CDR2 SNEGSKA (reference sequence). Trimming at V came to 6 bases and at J to 7 bases, leaving 4 bases not matched to a gene. The CDR3 sequence is CSARGGGGELFF. The DNA of the CDR3 is TGCAGTGCCCGGGGGGGAGGCGGGGAGCTGTTTTTT.

This clonotype was detected ten times or more. The gene calls are TRBV10-3 and TRBJ2-2, with 14 bases matching TRBD2. This CDR3 region has 19 residues. The J segment lost 0 bases and the V segment lost 7 bases, leaving 10 bases of the junction unmatched. Germline CDR1 and CDR2: ENHRY and SYGVKD. The DNA for the CDR3 is TGTGCCATCACCCCTATTAGACTAGCGGGGGGGACGAACACCGGGGAGCTGTTTTTT. This gives the protein CAITPIRLAGGTNTGELFF.

J is TRBJ2-7 and V is TRBV12-3 or TRBV12-4; weak D call: TRBD2 (6 bases). The CDR3 totals 15 residues. V was clipped by 3 bases and J by 3 bases, with 15 bases between them. The CDR3 DNA is TGTGCCAGCAGTTTCGGCGGCAGGAGGGACTACGAGCAGTACTTC. It codes for CASSFGGRRDYEQYF.

Only a few counts were recorded for this clonotype. V is TRBV29-1 and J is TRBJ1-2, with a weak D call TRBD1 (5 bases). Trimming pared 3 bases from V and 14 bases from J, leaving 16 bases between. This CDR3 has 11 residues. CDR1 and CDR2 from the germline V gene are SQVTM and ANQGSEA. CDR3 sequence reads: CSVERGLAPTF. The CDR3 nucleotides read TGCAGCGTTGAGAGGGGTCTGGCTCCTACCTTC.

The chain employs TRBV2 and TRBJ2-3, with a tentative D call TRBD2 (5 bases). The CDR3 is made up of 14 amino acids. CDR1 SNHLY and CDR2 FYNNEI come from the germline V gene. The V and J ends lost 6 bases and 6 bases respectively, with 16 bases between them. The CDR3 nucleotides are TGTGCCAGCAGCCAAGATTTGGGAGCGGATACGCAGTATTTT. Translation: CASSQDLGADTQYF.

A note on this clonotype: One end of the junction is discordant with germline, which a read error may explain. The chain joins TRBV2 to TRBJ2-7; possibly TRBD1 for D (5 bases). This CDR3 has 13 residues. The germline V gene encodes CDR1 SNHLY and CDR2 FYNNEI. In DNA, the CDR3 is TGCGCCAGCAGTGAGAAGTGGGGCTTCGAGCAGTACTTC. Its translation is CASSEKWGFEQYF.

CDR3 coding DNA: TGTGCCAGCAGTTACGAGGGGGGCTCTGGGGCCAACGTCCTGACTTTC. Amino acids: CASSYEGGSGANVLTF. The gene calls are TRBV6-5 and TRBJ2-6; either TRBD1 or TRBD2 may fit D (6 bases each). V lost 2 bases and J 0 bases, leaving 8 bases between the germline ends. This CDR3 is built from 16 residues. Germline CDR1 is MNHEY and CDR2 is SVGAGI.

This clonotype has more than one count but fewer than ten. This chain links TRBV15 with TRBJ1-1; D is undetermined. This CDR3 has 13 amino acids. Germline V lookup: CDR1 LNHNV, CDR2 YYDKDF (reference sequence). V was shortened by 0 bases and J by 3 bases, with 5 bases between the two germline ends. In DNA form, the CDR3 reads TGTGCCACCAGCAGAGACTTGGACACTGAAGCTTTCTTT. Translating gives CATSRDLDTEAFF.

This clonotype was detected a few times. The chain has TRBV10-2 and TRBJ2-1; D is possibly TRBD1 (5 bases). The CDR3 totals 17 residues. CDR1 is WSHSY, CDR2 SAAADI, per germline. Trimming pared 3 bases from V and 0 bases from J, leaving 15 bases between. CDR3 sequence: CASSDPTGLSSYNEQFF. The CDR3 DNA follows: TGCGCCAGCAGTGATCCAACAGGCCTGAGCTCCTACAATGAGCAGTTCTTC.

This chain joins TRBV15 and TRBJ1-6, with D possibly being TRBD1 (6 bases). The V gene's germline CDR1 is LNHNV and CDR2 YYDKDF (reference sequence). The V end lost 2 bases, the J end lost 9 bases, and 26 bases lay between the germline ends. This CDR3 comprises 19 residues. The CDR3 loop is CATSRLGQSSGHKPSPLHF. The CDR3 nucleotides read TGTGCCACCAGCAGACTGGGCCAATCTTCGGGACATAAACCTTCACCCCTCCACTTT.

This clonotype was observed many times. The V gene is TRBV11-1, the J gene TRBJ1-2; no clear D. The CDR3 has 17 amino acids. The V and J ends lost 1 base and 1 base respectively, with 16 bases between them. Germline V gene lookup returns CDR1 SGHAT and CDR2 FQDESV (reference sequence). The CDR3 spells CASSLDRPRIFNYGYTF. CDR3 DNA: TGTGCCAGCAGCTTAGATCGGCCCAGGATCTTTAACTATGGCTACACCTTC.

As concerns this clonotype: At one boundary the junction diverges from the germline segment, which might be a read error. This sequence joins TRBV19 and TRBJ2-7; D not resolved. Looked up from germline, CDR1 is LNHDA and CDR2 is SQIVND (reference sequence). The CDR3 has 15 amino acids. CDR3 sequence: CASSMGSGDSCEQYF. CDR3 sequence (DNA): TGTGCCAGTAGTATGGGGTCAGGCGACTCCTGCGAGCAGTACTTC.

V gene TRBV9 combines with J gene TRBJ1-2; D not resolved. There are 17 residues in the CDR3. The V gene lost 0 bases and the J gene lost 0 bases, with 15 bases spanning the gap. Germline V gene lookup returns CDR1 SGDLS and CDR2 YYNGEE. In nucleotides, the CDR3 is TGTGCCAGCAGCGTAGTTGGCGGCCCGACCTCTAACTATGGCTACACCTTC. It specifies CASSVVGGPTSNYGYTF.

A remark on this clonotype: At one end, the junction sequence differs from germline, possibly due to a read error. J is TRBJ2-5 and V is TRBV7-6; 8 bases are shared with TRBD2. This CDR3 spans 13 amino acids. CDR1 and CDR2 (germline): SGHVS, FNYEAQ. The CDR3 DNA follows: TGTGCCAGCAGCCTAGCGGGCGGGGAGACCCAGTACTTC. Protein sequence: CASSLAGGETQYF.

In its sample, this clonotype was seen many times. V usage is TRBV28 and J usage is TRBJ2-7, with 9 nucleotides matching TRBD1. This CDR3 has 15 amino acids. The germline gives CDR1 MDHEN, CDR2 SYDVKM. V trimming: 3 bases; J trimming: 3 bases; junction bases outside the gene matches: 6. CDR3: CASSLFRDRVYEQYF. DNA of the CDR3: TGTGCCAGCAGTTTGTTTCGGGACAGGGTCTACGAGCAGTACTTC.

This clonotype was counted a few times. The chain has TRBV12-3 or TRBV12-4 and TRBJ2-3, with TRBD1 identical over 7 bases. Trimming removed 5 bases from V and 3 bases from J; junction bases left unmatched: 11. The CDR3 sequence is 16 residues long. In DNA form, the CDR3 reads TGTGCCAGCAGTCTCCCGGGACAGTCGGGTACAGATACGCAGTATTTT. Its protein is CASSLPGQSGTDTQYF.

The CDR3 loop reads CASSVGDRGPGELFF. The CDR3 nucleotides read TGTGCCAGCAGCGTAGGGGACAGGGGGCCCGGGGAGCTGTTTTTT. The rearrangement joins TRBV9 to TRBJ2-2; 12 nucleotides align to TRBD1. This CDR3 is 15 amino acids long. The V segment lost 0 bases and the J segment 6 bases; nucleotides outside the gene matches: 0. The germline gives CDR1 SGDLS, CDR2 YYNGEE.

Notes on this clonotype: A much larger clone differs by one base, so this may be a read error. The chain links TRBV4-1 to TRBJ1-4; D ambiguous. The germline V gene encodes CDR1 MGHRA and CDR2 YSYEKL. The CDR3 length is 17 residues. The CDR3 spells CVSSQVIRIVTNEKLFF. The DNA of the CDR3 is TGCGTCAGCAGCCAAGTCATAAGGATTGTAACTAATGAAAAACTGTTTTTT.

This clonotype has at least ten counts. The gene calls are TRBV4-3 and TRBJ2-1; D perhaps matches TRBD2 (6 bases). V lost 3 bases and J 3 bases, leaving 9 bases between the germline ends. The CDR3 contains 14 residues. Germline V CDR1 and CDR2: LGHNA, YSLEER. CDR3 region: CASSHDGSYNEQFF. The CDR3 region has the DNA TGCGCCAGCAGCCACGACGGGAGCTACAATGAGCAGTTCTTC.